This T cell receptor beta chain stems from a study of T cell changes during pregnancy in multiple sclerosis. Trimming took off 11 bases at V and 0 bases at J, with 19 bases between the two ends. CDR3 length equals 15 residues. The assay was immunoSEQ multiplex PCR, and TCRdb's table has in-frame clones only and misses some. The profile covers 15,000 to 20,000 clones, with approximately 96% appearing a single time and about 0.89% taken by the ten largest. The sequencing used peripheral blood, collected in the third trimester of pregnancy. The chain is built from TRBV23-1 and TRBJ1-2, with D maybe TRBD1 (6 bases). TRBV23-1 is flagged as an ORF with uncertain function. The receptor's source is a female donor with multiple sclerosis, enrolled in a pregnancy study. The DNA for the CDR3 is TGCGCCTCCCTAGGGCGGGGGCGCGCTAACTATGGCTACACCTTC. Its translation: CASLGRGRANYGYTF.